This T cell receptor (beta chain) was captured in a study of human T cells and chemical hapten exposure. The wider study: The study sensitized with 2% DPC on a roughly 2 cm by roughly 2 cm patch of upper inner arm skin. There were per-sample TCR yield variations, arising mainly from small pooled library volume differences.

This CDR3 comprises 16 residues. Germline-derived CDR1 and CDR2 are ENHRY and SYGVKD. Trimming cost V 5 bases and J 2 bases, with 15 bases left between them. From the RACE reads, TCRdb called clonotypes with MiXCR, one entry per CDR3 protein. This table has about 54,000 distinct CDR3 sequences, about 9.9% appearing once. This clonotype was detected a few times. The target antigen is unknown. Findings and caveats of the study: Counts of TCRs above 1 in 1000 frequency stayed unchanged with DPC sensitization.

Time point described: patch test 2, 6 weeks after DPC sensitization. Treatment reported: therapeutic diphenylcyclopropenone sensitization with weekly scalp DPC. This clonotype originated in a woman between 45 and 65 years old with alopecia areata. Some clones in this sample may be carry-over from other donors' samples. The chain employs TRBV10-3 and TRBJ2-2; D is possibly TRBD1 (6 bases). Sequenced material: whole blood, taken in connection with sensitization to the hapten diphenylcyclopropenone (DPC). CDR3 amino acids: CAISITRQANTGELFF. The CDR3 nucleotides read TGTGCCATCAGTATTACCAGACAGGCCAACACCGGGGAGCTGTTTTTT.